The 18 T cell receptor beta chains listed next were all sequenced from one sample in a study of PD-1 blockade in mismatch repair-deficient tumors. Sequencing was performed with immunoSEQ multiplex PCR; in TCRdb, only in-frame clones are kept and a portion is missing. The data hold some 120,000 clones, with around 83% observed a single time. The sample in question was peripheral blood, obtained 44 weeks after starting pembrolizumab. These receptors all stem from an adult with mismatch repair-deficient cancer.

The chain employs TRBV28 and TRBJ1-5; no firm D call. The germline V and J ends were trimmed by 3 bases and 4 bases, with 7 bases remaining between them. The CDR3 loop spans 13 amino acids. Germline CDR1 and CDR2: MDHEN and SYDVKM. CDR3 amino acids: CASSLRNNQPQHF. The DNA for the CDR3 is TGTGCCAGCAGTTTGCGAAATAATCAGCCCCAGCATTTT.

The J gene is TRBJ2-1, the V gene TRBV20-1, with D uncertain. V was cut by 3 bases and J by 9 bases, with 6 bases left in between. The CDR3 runs to 10 residues. The germline V gene has CDR1 DFQATT and CDR2 SNEGSKA (reference sequence). The CDR3: CSASDFEQFF. DNA of the CDR3: TGCAGTGCTAGCGACTTTGAGCAGTTCTTC.

The chain carries TRBV19 and TRBJ2-1; 8 bases align to TRBD2. Germline assignment: CDR1 LNHDA and CDR2 SQIVND (reference sequence). Germline trimming cut 0 bases from V and 8 bases from J; bases unmatched to any gene: 12. The CDR3 sequence is 17 residues long. Here the CDR3 reads CASSIDPPSGSSDEQFF. The DNA of the CDR3 is TGTGCCAGTAGTATAGATCCGCCAAGCGGGAGTAGTGATGAGCAGTTCTTC.

The chain recombines TRBV29-1 with TRBJ2-2; possible D gene TRBD1, 5 bases. Germline V gene lookup returns CDR1 SQVTM and CDR2 ANQGSEA. Trimming pared 1 base from V and 0 bases from J, leaving 12 bases between. The CDR3 loop spans 16 amino acids. The CDR3 protein is CSVEGLDTSNTGELFF. The CDR3 DNA reads TGCAGCGTTGAAGGGCTGGACACGTCGAACACCGGGGAGCTGTTTTTT.

The rearrangement uses TRBV27 and TRBJ1-5; no clear D. V was clipped by 4 bases and J by 5 bases, with 21 bases between them. The CDR3 loop spans 17 amino acids. CDR1 and CDR2 (germline): MNHEY, SMNVEV (reference sequence). The CDR3 here is CASSSQSGPGLDQPQHF. CDR3 in DNA: TGTGCCAGCAGTTCACAATCGGGCCCGGGTTTGGATCAGCCCCAGCATTTT.

This chain uses TRBV11-3 with TRBJ2-3, with TRBD1 matching over 8 bases. V lost 2 bases to trimming and J lost 6 bases; unmatched junction nucleotides: 10. This CDR3 is 16 amino acids long. Germline lookup yields CDR1 SGHNT and CDR2 YENEEA. In nucleotides, the CDR3 is TGTGCCAGCAGCTTAAGGGGGACAGGTGGGGCGGATACGCAGTATTTT. Residues: CASSLRGTGGADTQYF. The full variable domain, completed using reference TRBV11-3 and TRBJ2-3, is EAGVVQSPRYKIIEKKQPVAFWCNPISGHNTLYWYLQNLGQGPELLIRYENEEAVDDSQLPKDRFSAERLKGVDSTLKIQPAELGDSAVYLCASSLRGTGGADTQYFGPGTRLTVL.

V usage is TRBV7-8 and J usage is TRBJ2-5; D gene uncertain. The CDR3 loop spans 14 amino acids. Germline V gives CDR1 SGHVS, CDR2 FQNEAQ. Between the trimmed V and J ends, which lost 1 base and 5 bases, there was a span of 11 bases. This CDR3 reads CASSLGGDLETQYF. The CDR3 DNA reads TGTGCCAGCAGCTTAGGTGGAGATCTCGAGACCCAGTACTTC. Together with reference TRBV7-8 and TRBJ2-5, the CDR3 gives the full variable domain: GAGVSQSPRYKVAKRGQDVALRCDPISGHVSLFWYQQALGQGPEFLTYFQNEAQLDKSGLPSDRFFAERPEGSVSTLKIQRTQQEDSAVYLCASSLGGDLETQYFGPGTRLLVL.

V gene TRBV4-2 combines with J gene TRBJ1-5; 7 bases are a match to TRBD1. V lost 3 bases to trimming and J lost 3 bases; unmatched junction nucleotides: 5. This CDR3 comprises 15 residues. From germline, CDR1 is LGHNA and CDR2 YNFKEQ. In DNA, the CDR3 is TGTGCCAGCAGCCAGGAACAGGGGTCCAATCAGCCCCAGCATTTT. Translating it yields CASSQEQGSNQPQHF.

The V and J genes are TRBV4-3 and TRBJ1-2; D gene ambiguous. The CDR3 runs 14 residues. Trimming removed 0 bases from V and 2 bases from J, with 7 bases in between. The germline gives CDR1 LGHNA, CDR2 YSLEER. The CDR3 DNA reads TGCGCCAGCAGCCAAGATCTGGGAAACTATGGCTACACCTTC. Protein: CASSQDLGNYGYTF.

V is TRBV11-2 and J is TRBJ2-1, with 10 bases lining up with TRBD2. Unmatched junction bases numbered 16, after V lost 5 bases and J lost 9 bases. The CDR3 covers 17 residues. Germline V CDR1 and CDR2: SGHAT, FQNNGV. CDR3 in amino acids: CASSRSGTSALRGEQFF. The CDR3 DNA follows: TGTGCCAGCAGCCGAAGTGGGACTAGCGCCCTCAGGGGTGAGCAGTTCTTC.

This clone was seen just once. The chain links TRBV25-1 to TRBJ2-7; 8 bases agree with TRBD1. The CDR3 is made up of 18 amino acids. CDR1 is MGHDK, CDR2 SYGVNS, per germline. Losses at the gene ends were 2 bases for V and 1 base for J; bases not matched to a gene: 13. The CDR3 sequence: CASSEGNVRDRRSYEQYF. For the CDR3, the DNA is TGTGCCAGCAGTGAAGGTAACGTCCGGGACAGGAGATCCTACGAGCAGTACTTC.

The chain links TRBV5-6 to TRBJ2-1, with D maybe TRBD2 (6 bases). Per the germline V gene, CDR1 is SGHDT and CDR2 is YYEEEE. The CDR3 covers 17 residues. Trimming removed 1 base at V and 2 bases at J, with 16 bases between. The CDR3 loop reads CASSLYTGVRTYNEQFF. The CDR3 DNA sequence: TGTGCCAGCAGCTTGTATACGGGAGTTAGAACCTACAATGAGCAGTTCTTC.

The chain is built from TRBV4-3 and TRBJ1-2; D perhaps matches TRBD1 (6 bases). From germline, CDR1 is LGHNA and CDR2 YSLEER. The CDR3 contains 16 residues. Deletions cut 1 base from V and 4 bases from J, with 16 bases between. Written as DNA, the CDR3 is TGCGCCAGCAGCCAAGTCGCGCGGGGGGCCCCCTATGGCTACACCTTC. It translates to CASSQVARGAPYGYTF.

The chain is built from TRBV19 and TRBJ2-1; D gene ambiguous. V was trimmed by 3 bases and J by 7 bases, leaving 16 bases between them. The CDR3 loop spans 15 amino acids. Germline V gene sequence: CDR1 LNHDA, CDR2 SQIVND (reference sequence). The CDR3 loop is CASSMAGQRKNEQFF. Written as DNA, the CDR3 is TGTGCCAGTAGTATGGCAGGCCAACGCAAGAATGAGCAGTTCTTC. Full variable domain (missing parts from reference TRBV19 and TRBJ2-1): DGGITQSPKYLFRKEGQNVTLSCEQNLNHDAMYWYRQDPGQGLRLIYYSQIVNDFQKGDIAEGYSVSREKKESFPLTVTSAQKNPTAFYLCASSMAGQRKNEQFFGPGTRLTVL.

This chain uses TRBV7-6 with TRBJ2-1, with TRBD2 matching over 14 bases. V trimming: 1 base; J trimming: 5 bases; junction bases outside the gene matches: 4. The CDR3 runs 17 residues. Looked up from germline, CDR1 is SGHVS and CDR2 is FNYEAQ. The CDR3 sequence: CASSLGLAGGPNNEQFF. The CDR3 region has the DNA TGTGCCAGCAGCTTAGGACTAGCGGGAGGGCCGAACAATGAGCAGTTCTTC.

The V call is TRBV4-3, the J call TRBJ2-1; D is ambiguous. CDR1 LGHNA and CDR2 YSLEER come from the germline V gene. Trimming removed 3 bases from V and 5 bases from J, with 8 bases in between. CDR3 length equals 13 residues. CDR3 sequence reads: CASSQALHNEQFF. CDR3 coding DNA: TGCGCCAGCAGCCAGGCCTTGCACAATGAGCAGTTCTTC.

V is TRBV6-1 and J is TRBJ2-1; 7 bases agree with TRBD2. This CDR3 is 17 amino acids long. CDR1 and CDR2 from the germline V gene are MNHNS and SASEGT. With V trimmed by 4 bases and J by 6 bases, 15 bases remained unmatched. The CDR3 nucleotides are TGTGCCAGCAGTGTATCCGGGCGAGGGACTACCACCAATGAGCAGTTCTTC. This encodes CASSVSGRGTTTNEQFF.

This clone has only one observation. The chain has TRBV29-1 and TRBJ2-6; the D is unclear. CDR1 is SQVTM and CDR2 is ANQGSEA in the germline V gene. The length of the CDR3 is 14 residues. The V and J ends lost 3 bases and 0 bases respectively, with 6 bases between them. The CDR3 coding sequence is TGCAGCGTTGAGGTCTACTCTGGGGCCAACGTCCTGACTTTC. This translates into CSVEVYSGANVLTF.